The T cell receptor (beta chain) described here comes from a study of T cell changes during pregnancy in multiple sclerosis. With V trimmed by 0 bases and J by 1 base, 3 bases remained unmatched. This CDR3 is 15 amino acids long. CDR1 is SGHRS, CDR2 YFSETQ, per germline. Here immunoSEQ multiplex PCR was the method, and the copy in TCRdb shows in-frame clones only, minus some. The sample has about 75,000 clones; around nine tenths are singletons. This chain uses TRBV5-1 with TRBJ2-5, with 7 bases aligning to TRBD2. The sequencing here drew on CD4+ T cells from peripheral blood mononuclear cells, taken before pregnancy. The origin of this receptor is a female donor with multiple sclerosis, enrolled in a pregnancy study. CDR3 in DNA: TGCGCCAGCAGCTTGGGGCGGGAGCCCCAAGAGACCCAGTACTTC. This encodes CASSLGREPQETQYF.